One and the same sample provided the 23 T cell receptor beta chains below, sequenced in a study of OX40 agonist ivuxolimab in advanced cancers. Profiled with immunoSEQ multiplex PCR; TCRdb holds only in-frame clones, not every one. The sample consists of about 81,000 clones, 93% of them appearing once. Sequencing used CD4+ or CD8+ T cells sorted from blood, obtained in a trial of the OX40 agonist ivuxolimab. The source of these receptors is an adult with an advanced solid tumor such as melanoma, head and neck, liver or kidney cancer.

The CDR3: CASSREWANTDTQYF. For the CDR3, the DNA is TGTGCCAGCAGCCGGGAGTGGGCAAACACAGATACGCAGTATTTT. The chain combines TRBV7-6 with TRBJ2-3, with a weak D call TRBD2 (6 bases). This CDR3 is 15 amino acids long. V lost 5 bases and J 2 bases, leaving 14 bases between the germline ends. Per germline, CDR1 SGHVS and CDR2 FNYEAQ.

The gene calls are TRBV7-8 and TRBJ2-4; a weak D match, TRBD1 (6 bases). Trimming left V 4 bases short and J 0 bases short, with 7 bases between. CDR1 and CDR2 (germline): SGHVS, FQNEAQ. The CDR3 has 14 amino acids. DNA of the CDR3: TGTGCCAGCAGCTGGACAGTAGCCAAAAACATTCAGTACTTC. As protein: CASSWTVAKNIQYF.

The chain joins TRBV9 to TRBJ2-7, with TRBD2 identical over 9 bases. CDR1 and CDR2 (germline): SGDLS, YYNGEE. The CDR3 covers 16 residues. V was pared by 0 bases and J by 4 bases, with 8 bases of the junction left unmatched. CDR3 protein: CASSVGVAGVFYEQYF. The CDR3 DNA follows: TGTGCCAGCAGCGTAGGGGTAGCGGGAGTGTTTTACGAGCAGTACTTC. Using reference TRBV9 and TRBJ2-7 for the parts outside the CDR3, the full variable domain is DSGVTQTPKHLITATGQRVTLRCSPRSGDLSVYWYQQSLDQGLQFLIQYYNGEERAKGNILERFSAQQFPDLHSELNLSSLELGDSALYFCASSVGVAGVFYEQYFGPGTRLTVT.

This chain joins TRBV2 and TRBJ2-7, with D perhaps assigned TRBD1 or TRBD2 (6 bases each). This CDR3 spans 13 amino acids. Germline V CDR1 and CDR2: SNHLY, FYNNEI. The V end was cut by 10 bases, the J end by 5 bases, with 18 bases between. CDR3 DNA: TGTGCCATCACAGGGAGGCTTATCGACGAGCAGTACTTC. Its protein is CAITGRLIDEQYF.

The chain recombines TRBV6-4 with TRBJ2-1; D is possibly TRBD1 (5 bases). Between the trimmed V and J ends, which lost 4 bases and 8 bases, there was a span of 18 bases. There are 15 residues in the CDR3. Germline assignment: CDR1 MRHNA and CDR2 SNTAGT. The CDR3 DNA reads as TGTGCCAGCAGTGCCCGCACAACAAGGGGCGATGAGCAGTTCTTC. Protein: CASSARTTRGDEQFF.

Written as DNA, the CDR3 is TGTGCCAGCAGCTTAGGAAATGTTGCGGCTTTCTATGGCTACACCTTC. Its translation: CASSLGNVAAFYGYTF. J is TRBJ1-2 and V is TRBV7-9; D is ambiguous. Looked up from germline, CDR1 is SEHNR and CDR2 is FQNEAQ (reference sequence). This CDR3 spans 16 amino acids. V was clipped by 1 base and J by 4 bases, with 16 bases between them.

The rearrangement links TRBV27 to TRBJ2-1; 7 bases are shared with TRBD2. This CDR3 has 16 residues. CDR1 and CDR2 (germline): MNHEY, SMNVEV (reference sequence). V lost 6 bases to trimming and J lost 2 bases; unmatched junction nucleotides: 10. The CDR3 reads CASRLGPGGAYNEQFF. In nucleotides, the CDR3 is TGTGCCAGCAGGCTAGGACCGGGGGGAGCCTACAATGAGCAGTTCTTC.

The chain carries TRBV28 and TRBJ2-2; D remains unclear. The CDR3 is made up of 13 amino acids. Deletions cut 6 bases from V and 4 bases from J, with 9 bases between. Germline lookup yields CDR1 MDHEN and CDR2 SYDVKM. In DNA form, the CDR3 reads TGTGCCAGCAGCTTCAGGCGCACCGGGGAGCTGTTTTTT. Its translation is CASSFRRTGELFF.

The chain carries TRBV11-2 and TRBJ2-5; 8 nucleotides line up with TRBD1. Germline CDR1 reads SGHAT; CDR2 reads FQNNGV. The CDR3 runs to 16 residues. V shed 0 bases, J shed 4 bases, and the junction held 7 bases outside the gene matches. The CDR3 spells CASSLEQGAWGETQYF. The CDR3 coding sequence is TGTGCCAGCAGCTTAGAGCAGGGGGCGTGGGGAGAGACCCAGTACTTC.

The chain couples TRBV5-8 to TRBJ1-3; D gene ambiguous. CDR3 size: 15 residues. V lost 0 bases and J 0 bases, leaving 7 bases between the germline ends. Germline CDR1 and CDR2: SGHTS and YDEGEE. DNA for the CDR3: TGTGCCAGCAGCTTGGGCTGGGCCTCTGGAAACACCATATATTTT. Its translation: CASSLGWASGNTIYF.

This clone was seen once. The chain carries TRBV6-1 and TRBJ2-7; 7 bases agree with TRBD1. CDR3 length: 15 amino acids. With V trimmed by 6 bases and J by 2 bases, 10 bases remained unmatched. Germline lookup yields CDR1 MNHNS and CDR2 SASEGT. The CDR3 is CASSPVAGGTYEQYF. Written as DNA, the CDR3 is TGTGCCAGCAGCCCCGTGGCAGGGGGAACCTACGAGCAGTACTTC.

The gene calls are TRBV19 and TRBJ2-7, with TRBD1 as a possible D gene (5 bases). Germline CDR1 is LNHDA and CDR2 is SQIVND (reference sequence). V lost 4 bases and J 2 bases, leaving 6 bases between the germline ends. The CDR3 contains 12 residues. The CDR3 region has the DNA TGTGCCAGTAGTAGACAGCCCTACGAGCAGTACTTC. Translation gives CASSRQPYEQYF.

CDR3 sequence: CASSLGEGETQYF. CDR3 DNA sequence: TGTGCCAGCAGTTTAGGGGAGGGGGAGACCCAGTACTTC. V usage is TRBV27 and J usage is TRBJ2-5, with 7 bases that match TRBD2. The V gene's germline CDR1 is MNHEY and CDR2 SMNVEV (reference sequence). CDR3 length: 13 residues. The J segment lost 5 bases and the V segment lost 2 bases, leaving 2 bases of the junction unmatched.

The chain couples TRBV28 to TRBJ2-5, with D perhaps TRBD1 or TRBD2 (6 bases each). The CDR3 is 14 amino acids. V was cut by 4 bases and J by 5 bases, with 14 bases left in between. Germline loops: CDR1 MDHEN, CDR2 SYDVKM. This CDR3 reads CASSSDQGRETQYF. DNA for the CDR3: TGTGCCAGCAGTTCAGATCAGGGGAGGGAGACCCAGTACTTC.

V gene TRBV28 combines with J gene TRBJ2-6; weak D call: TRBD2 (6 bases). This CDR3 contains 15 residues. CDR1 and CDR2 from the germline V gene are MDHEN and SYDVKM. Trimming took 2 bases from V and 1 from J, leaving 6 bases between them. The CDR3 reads CASSLRGSGANVLTF. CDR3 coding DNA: TGTGCCAGCAGTTTACGGGGGTCTGGGGCCAACGTCCTGACTTTC. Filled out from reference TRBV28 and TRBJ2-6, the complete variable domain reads DVKVTQSSRYLVKRTGEKVFLECVQDMDHENMFWYRQDPGLGLRLIYFSYDVKMKEKGDIPEGYSVSREKKERFSLILESASTNQTSMYLCASSLRGSGANVLTFGAGSRLTVL.

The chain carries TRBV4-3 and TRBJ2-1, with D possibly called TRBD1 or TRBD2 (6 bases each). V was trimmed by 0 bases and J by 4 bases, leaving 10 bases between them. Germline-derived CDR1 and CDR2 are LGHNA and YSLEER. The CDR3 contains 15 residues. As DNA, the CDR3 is TGCGCCAGCAGCCAAGAGGAAGGGGGGTACAATGAGCAGTTCTTC. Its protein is CASSQEEGGYNEQFF.

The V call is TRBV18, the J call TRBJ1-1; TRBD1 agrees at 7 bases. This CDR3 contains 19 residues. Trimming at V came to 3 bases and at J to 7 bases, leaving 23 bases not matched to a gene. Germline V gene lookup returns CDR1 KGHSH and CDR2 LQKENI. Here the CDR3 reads CASSPLFRDPQGQEDEAFF. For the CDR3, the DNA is TGTGCCAGCTCACCTTTGTTTCGGGACCCACAAGGACAGGAGGATGAAGCTTTCTTT.

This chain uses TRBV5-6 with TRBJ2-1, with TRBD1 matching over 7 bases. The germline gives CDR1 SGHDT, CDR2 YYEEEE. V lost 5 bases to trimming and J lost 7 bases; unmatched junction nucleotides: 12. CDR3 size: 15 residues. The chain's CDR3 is CASSFTYTGVNEQFF. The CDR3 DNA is TGTGCCAGCAGTTTTACCTATACAGGGGTGAATGAGCAGTTCTTC.

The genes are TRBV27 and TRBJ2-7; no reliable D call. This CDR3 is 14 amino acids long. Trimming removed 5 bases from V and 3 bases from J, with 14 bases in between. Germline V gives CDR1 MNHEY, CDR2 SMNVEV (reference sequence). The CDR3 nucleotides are TGTGCCAGCAGTCCCGGACGGATAAACTACGAGCAGTACTTC. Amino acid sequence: CASSPGRINYEQYF.

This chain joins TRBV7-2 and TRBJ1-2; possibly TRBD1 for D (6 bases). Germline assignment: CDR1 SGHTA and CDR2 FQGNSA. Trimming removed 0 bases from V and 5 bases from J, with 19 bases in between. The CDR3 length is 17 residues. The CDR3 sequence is CASSLALVGGRRYGYTF. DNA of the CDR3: TGTGCCAGCAGCTTAGCGCTTGTAGGGGGGCGGAGGTATGGCTACACCTTC.

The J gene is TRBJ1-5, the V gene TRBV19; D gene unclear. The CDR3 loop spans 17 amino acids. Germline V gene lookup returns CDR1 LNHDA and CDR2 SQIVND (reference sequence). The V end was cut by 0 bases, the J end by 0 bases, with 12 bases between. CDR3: CASSIESPDYSNQPQHF. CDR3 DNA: TGTGCCAGTAGTATAGAAAGTCCGGATTATAGCAATCAGCCCCAGCATTTT.

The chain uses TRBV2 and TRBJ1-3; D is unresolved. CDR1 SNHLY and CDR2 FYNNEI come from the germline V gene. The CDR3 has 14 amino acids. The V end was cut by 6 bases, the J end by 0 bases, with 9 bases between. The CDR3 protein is CASRRTDSGNTIYF. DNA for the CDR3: TGTGCCAGCAGAAGAACAGACTCTGGAAACACCATATATTTT.

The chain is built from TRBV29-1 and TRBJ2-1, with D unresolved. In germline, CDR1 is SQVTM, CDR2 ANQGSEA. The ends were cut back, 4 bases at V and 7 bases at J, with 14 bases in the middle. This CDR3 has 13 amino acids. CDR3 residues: CSVVSPYINEQFF. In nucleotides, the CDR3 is TGCAGCGTTGTATCCCCCTACATTAATGAGCAGTTCTTC.